The present entry profiles one T cell receptor beta chain with its context. As yet, its antigen is unknown. Trimming took 1 base from V and 2 from J; bases not matched to a gene: 13. Germline CDR1 is MGHRA and CDR2 is YSYEKL. The CDR3 contains 20 residues. Positively selected for CCR7, the CD45RO-negative cells used as naive CD8 cells excluded terminally differentiated effector memory CD45RA+ cells. This specimen belongs to a study of shared clonotypes between healthy human individuals. At the level of the study: CD4 naive cells filled three plates per donor, CD4 memory three, CD8 naive two and CD8 memory one.

Each PCR replicate from the sorted subsets contained 150 to 250 ng DNA, which is 30,000 or so T cell genomes. Produced via immunoSEQ multiplex PCR; TCRdb's table is partial and in-frame only. The repertoire has roughly 650,000 clones, roughly 95% of them found once; the top ten carry approximately 0.1%. Findings and caveats of the study: Naive CD4 clonotype sharing across a few donors was around 5.5%.

The sample taken for sequencing was naive CD8+ T cells sorted from blood. The chain has TRBV4-1 and TRBJ2-1; 11 positions agree with TRBD2. The sequence was collected from a woman aged 25 to 39 in good health. CDR3 coding DNA: TGCGCCAGCAGCCAAGGGCCGGGACTAGCGGAACAGGGCCCCTACAATGAGCAGTTCTTC. It codes for CASSQGPGLAEQGPYNEQFF.